This note documents a single T cell receptor (beta chain) sequence. Its target is not known. V gave up 1 base and J gave up 7 bases; unmatched junction bases: 5. The germline CDR1 and CDR2 sequences are SNHLY and FYNNEI. The CDR3 is 15 residues long. The source of the sample is a study of PD-1 blockade in classical Hodgkin lymphoma. Study-level points and caveats: By C4D1, CD4+ diversity increased significantly, especially in complete responders. Partial responders and progressors had significantly lower baseline TCR diversity.

Sequencing was performed with immunoSEQ multiplex PCR; in TCRdb, only in-frame clones are kept and a portion is missing. The sample has over 20,000 clones, about 80% seen once. Every patient was affected by relapse after autologous stem cell transplantation, while exposure to brentuximab vedotin was not uniform. Here the sequenced sample was peripheral blood mononuclear cells (PBMCs), taken at baseline. The clonotype originates from a human donor with classical Hodgkin lymphoma. V usage is TRBV2 and J usage is TRBJ2-2; 8 nucleotides align to TRBD1. The CDR3 loop is CASSEVAGGGGELFF. The CDR3 DNA reads as TGTGCCAGCAGTGAAGTGGCAGGGGGCGGCGGGGAGCTGTTTTTT.